The next 22 T cell receptor beta chains were all read from a single sample in a study of T cells after yellow fever vaccination. TCRdb itself ran the 5' RACE reads through MiXCR, one entry per CDR3 protein. The sample lists hundreds of thousands of distinct CDR3 sequences; 7% to 10% were seen once. The sample was PBMCs, taken about 41 days after the first yellow fever vaccination. The receptors come from a man younger than 35 who received the YFV17D yellow fever vaccine.

This chain links TRBV5-1 with TRBJ2-5; 9 bases match TRBD1. The CDR3 sequence is 15 residues long. Per the germline V gene, CDR1 is SGHRS and CDR2 is YFSETQ. With 7 bases clipped from V and 3 bases from J, the junction kept 10 bases outside the gene matches. CDR3 region: CASSRMWDREETQYF. The CDR3 DNA reads TGCGCCAGCTCCCGGATGTGGGACAGGGAAGAGACCCAGTACTTC.

This clonotype was seen many times. CDR3: CASSQGRTQYF. The DNA for the CDR3 is TGTGCCAGCAGCCAAGGACGTACGCAGTATTTT. The V gene is TRBV3-1, the J gene TRBJ2-3; D is unclear. CDR1 and CDR2 from the germline V gene are LGHDT and YNNKEL (reference sequence). V dropped 1 base and J dropped 8 bases, with 4 bases sitting between them. The CDR3 spans 11 residues.

V is TRBV4-3 and J is TRBJ1-5; D remains ambiguous. V lost 1 base and J 3 bases, leaving 10 bases between the germline ends. Germline CDR1 reads LGHNA; CDR2 reads YSLEER. The length of the CDR3 is 15 residues. In DNA, the CDR3 is TGCGCCAGCAGCCAAGCCTCGGGCCACAATCAGCCCCAGCATTTT. It yields the protein CASSQASGHNQPQHF.

There are a few counts of this clonotype. The chain is built from TRBV7-9 and TRBJ2-3, with TRBD2 matching over 16 bases. Trimming at V came to 3 bases and at J to 2 bases, leaving 2 bases not matched to a gene. CDR3 size: 17 residues. CDR1 is SEHNR, CDR2 FQNEAQ, per germline (reference sequence). The CDR3 is CASSLGTSGGATDTQYF. Written as DNA, the CDR3 is TGTGCCAGCAGCTTGGGGACTAGCGGGGGGGCCACAGATACGCAGTATTTT.

This clonotype has a count of ten or more. The J gene is TRBJ2-1, the V gene TRBV12-3 or TRBV12-4; D remains unclear. The CDR3 length is 12 residues. Trimming removed 1 base at V and 10 bases at J, with 8 bases between. As DNA, the CDR3 is TGTGCCAGCAGTTTAGGGCCTATGGAGCAGTTCTTC. Encoded protein: CASSLGPMEQFF.

The rearrangement uses TRBV29-1 and TRBJ1-2; a possible D gene is TRBD1 (5 bases). This CDR3 is 16 amino acids long. The ends were cut back, 1 base at V and 8 bases at J, with 23 bases in the middle. Germline lookup yields CDR1 SQVTM and CDR2 ANQGSEA. CDR3 sequence (DNA): TGCAGCGTTGAAGCTGGAGATCATGGGGCGATGATCGGCTACACCTTC. Translating gives CSVEAGDHGAMIGYTF.

This chain uses TRBV6-1 with TRBJ2-7, with 10 bases aligning to TRBD1. The CDR3 consists of 16 residues. Germline CDR1 reads MNHNS; CDR2 reads SASEGT. The V segment lost 8 bases and the J segment 2 bases; nucleotides outside the gene matches: 12. The CDR3 is CASSSGTGDPPYEQYF. CDR3 sequence (DNA): TGTGCCAGCTCATCTGGGACAGGGGACCCCCCCTACGAGCAGTACTTC.

Details on this clonotype: This may stem from a read error, because a much larger clone lies one nucleotide away. The chain combines TRBV20-1 with TRBJ2-3, with TRBD1 as a possible D gene (5 bases). This CDR3 spans 15 amino acids. Looked up from germline, CDR1 is DFQATT and CDR2 is SNEGSKA (reference sequence). With 5 bases removed from V and 1 base from J, the gap between germline ends came to 16 bases. In nucleotides, the CDR3 is TGCAGTGCTTTCACCAGGGCAGTTGGCACAGATACGCAGTATTTT. Protein product: CSAFTRAVGTDTQYF.

A few counts support this clonotype. The rearrangement joins TRBV20-1 to TRBJ1-5, with a tentative D call TRBD1 (6 bases). CDR3 size: 16 residues. V lost 3 bases to trimming and J lost 5 bases, with 20 bases between them. From germline, CDR1 is DFQATT and CDR2 SNEGSKA (reference sequence). The CDR3 DNA reads TGCAGTGCTAGTCCTAGGGGGGGGCGCTCCCATCAGCCCCAGCATTTT. It specifies CSASPRGGRSHQPQHF.

This rearrangement joins TRBV12-3 or TRBV12-4 to TRBJ1-2; D might be TRBD1 (5 bases). There are 13 residues in the CDR3. The V end was cut by 6 bases, the J end by 4 bases, with 12 bases between. For the CDR3, the DNA is TGTGCCAGCAGCCAGGACACCGTCTATGGCTACACCTTC. It translates to CASSQDTVYGYTF.

In this sample, this clonotype turned up a few times. The CDR3 reads CASSQESSVDRQPQHF. CDR3 nucleotides: TGTGCCAGCAGCCAAGAGTCCTCCGTAGACCGGCAGCCCCAGCATTTT. J is TRBJ1-5 and V is TRBV4-2; no definite D call. Germline V gives CDR1 LGHNA, CDR2 YNFKEQ. Trimming pared 0 bases from V and 7 bases from J, leaving 16 bases between. CDR3 size: 16 residues.

This chain joins TRBV28 and TRBJ2-5; D ambiguous. V lost 5 bases and J 0 bases, leaving 10 bases between the germline ends. This CDR3 is built from 14 residues. Per the germline V gene, CDR1 is MDHEN and CDR2 is SYDVKM. CDR3 coding DNA: TGTGCCAGCAGTAGTTCGGGCGACCAAGAGACCCAGTACTTC. Translation gives CASSSSGDQETQYF.

The chain links TRBV23-1 to TRBJ2-2; the D gene could be TRBD1 or TRBD2 (6 bases each). TRBV23-1 has ORF status, its function being uncertain. V gave up 1 base and J gave up 2 bases, with 14 bases separating them. CDR3 length equals 17 residues. CDR3 protein: CASSQFWGALNTGELFF. CDR3 bases: TGCGCCAGCAGTCAATTTTGGGGGGCCCTTAACACCGGGGAGCTGTTTTTT.

This clonotype was seen a few times. The CDR3 reads CASSPGRGYPQETQYF. The CDR3 nucleotides read TGTGCCAGCAGCCCCGGTAGGGGCTACCCCCAAGAGACCCAGTACTTC. The J gene is TRBJ2-5, the V gene TRBV7-2; a weak D match, TRBD1 (5 bases). The CDR3 is 16 amino acids. Trimming stripped 5 bases from V and 1 base from J, with 17 bases between. Germline V gene sequence: CDR1 SGHTA, CDR2 FQGNSA.

This clonotype was observed many times. The CDR3 coding sequence is TGCAGCGGGAGGAAAGGGACAGGGGATTACAATGAGCAGTTCTTC. The encoded protein is CSGRKGTGDYNEQFF. This chain connects TRBV29-1 to TRBJ2-1, with 10 bases fitting TRBD1. V trimming: 7 bases; J trimming: 4 bases; junction bases outside the gene matches: 10. CDR1 SQVTM and CDR2 ANQGSEA come from the germline V gene. The CDR3 has 15 residues.

The gene calls are TRBV7-8 and TRBJ2-3; TRBD2 matches at 8 bases. The CDR3 runs to 14 residues. CDR1 and CDR2 (germline): SGHVS, FQNEAQ. J gave up 2 bases and V 8 bases, and 6 bases lay outside the gene matches. CDR3 DNA: TGTGCCAGCGGAATAGCGGGGCCCACAGATACGCAGTATTTT. It yields the protein CASGIAGPTDTQYF.

The rearrangement uses TRBV20-1 and TRBJ1-6; TRBD1 might be the D (5 bases). V was shortened by 2 bases and J by 7 bases, with 18 bases between the two germline ends. Per the germline V gene, CDR1 is DFQATT and CDR2 is SNEGSKA (reference sequence). The length of the CDR3 is 16 residues. The DNA for the CDR3 is TGCAGTGCTAGAATGGAATTGGGCGGGGGGAATTCACCCCTCCACTTT. Protein: CSARMELGGGNSPLHF.

This clonotype was observed a handful of times. The genes are TRBV5-1 and TRBJ1-1; D might be TRBD1 (5 bases). Germline CDR1 is SGHRS and CDR2 is YFSETQ. Trimming removed 4 bases from V and 1 base from J, with 8 bases in between. There are 13 residues in the CDR3. CDR3 DNA: TGCGCCAGCAGCCGACAGCCGAACACTGAAGCTTTCTTT. This sequence encodes CASSRQPNTEAFF.

Only a few counts were recorded for this clonotype. This rearrangement joins TRBV12-3 or TRBV12-4 to TRBJ1-2; weak D call: TRBD1 (5 bases). The CDR3 has 14 residues. V lost 6 bases, J lost 4 bases, and 15 bases lay in between. CDR3 residues: CASSLQGLRYGYTF. CDR3 sequence (DNA): TGTGCCAGCAGCCTTCAGGGTTTACGCTATGGCTACACCTTC.

This rearrangement joins TRBV19 to TRBJ1-6; 9 bases fit TRBD1. Germline V gives CDR1 LNHDA, CDR2 SQIVND (reference sequence). V shed 3 bases and J 11 bases; nucleotides not matched to a gene: 8. The CDR3 sequence is 15 residues long. The CDR3 loop reads CASSIRTGAGAPLHF. The CDR3 DNA reads TGTGCCAGTAGTATCCGGACAGGGGCCGGGGCACCCCTCCACTTT.

There are a few counts of this clonotype. The chain couples TRBV30 to TRBJ2-7; D unresolved. V gave up 2 bases and J gave up 7 bases, with 9 bases separating them. The CDR3 length is 11 residues. Germline-derived CDR1 and CDR2 are GTSNPN and SVGIG (reference sequence). The CDR3 nucleotides are TGTGCCTGGAGTCCTTCATCGGAGCAGTACTTC. This codes for CAWSPSSEQYF.

This chain joins TRBV10-2 and TRBJ1-1; D is unresolved. CDR1 is WSHSY, CDR2 SAAADI, per germline. The length of the CDR3 is 14 residues. V gave up 3 bases and J gave up 4 bases, with 12 bases separating them. The CDR3 bases are TGCGCCAGCAGTGATCAGGCCTGGGGCACTGAAGCTTTCTTT. This gives the protein CASSDQAWGTEAFF.